This entry is about one T cell receptor beta chain. Relative to the germline gene, one junction end is altered; a read error may explain this. The sample belongs to a study of CDR3 diversity in severe acne. Germline V gene lookup returns CDR1 SGHNT and CDR2 YENEEA. This CDR3 is 14 amino acids long. TCRdb passed the PCR reads through MiXCR, listing each CDR3 protein once. Found here are 100,000 or so distinct CDR3 sequences, about half of them singletons; the top ten hold roughly 12%. The sample was blood. The receptor's source is a male donor with acne. The chain has TRBV11-3 and TRBJ2-2; maybe TRBD2 (6 bases). Here the CDR3 DNA reads TGTGCCAGCAGCTCGGGACTTAACACCGGGGAGCTGCTTTTT. This codes for CASSSGLNTGELLF.